This entry concerns a single T cell receptor beta chain. Antigen unknown. The unique tags termed UMIs, each holding a 6-nucleotide sample barcode, were added by means of template switching. With the 5' RACE reads reprocessed, TCRdb shows one record per CDR3 protein and no DNA. Its listing shows under 200,000 distinct CDR3 sequences. Every donor provided one blood sample measuring more than 2 ml. Isolation of total RNA was performed on whole blood, with no prior T cell sorting. The source of the sample is a study of monozygotic twins with inflammatory bowel disease. Study-wide points: Healthy co-twins had higher TCRbeta inverse Simpson diversity than their IBD twins.

The germline gives CDR1 SGHVS, CDR2 FNYEAQ. The CDR3 runs 17 residues. The sequence was obtained from a human donor with ulcerative colitis or Crohn's disease, or a healthy co-twin of an affected twin (not recorded which). This chain links TRBV7-6 with TRBJ2-3; the TRBD2 assignment by TCRdb is unverifiable without DNA. Sequenced material: blood. CDR3 loop: CASSLGLLAGGPDTQYF.